Below, 5 T cell receptor beta chains from the same sample are listed, as sequenced in a study of regulatory T cells in long-lasting Graves disease. Stated time point: newly diagnosed GD, antithyroid drugs for less than 3 months. Following extraction of RNA from PBMCs, that RNA was used to make the TCR library. Construction of the TCR beta libraries employed iRepertoire HTBI primers in conjunction with Arm-PCR of CDR3 regions. TCRdb reprocessed the multiplex PCR reads via MiXCR and lists one record per CDR3 protein. The table records 300,000 to 400,000 distinct CDR3 sequences, 15% to 20% of them present only once. This specimen was peripheral blood mononuclear cells (PBMCs), taken at new diagnosis, from a patient treated with antithyroid drugs. These receptors all stem from a female donor with Graves disease.

This clonotype was detected many times. The chain recombines TRBV11-2 with TRBJ1-2; 9 bases line up with TRBD1. CDR3 length: 15 residues. V lost 4 bases and J lost 3; bases outside the gene matches: 6. Germline V gene lookup returns CDR1 SGHAT and CDR2 FQNNGV. CDR3 sequence (DNA): TGTGCCAGCAGCTCCTCCGGGACAGGGTACTATGGCTACACCTTC. Translated, it gives CASSSSGTGYYGYTF.

The sample holds one count of this clonotype. This chain uses TRBV28 with TRBJ1-6; D gene ambiguous. The CDR3 is made up of 16 amino acids. CDR1 is MDHEN and CDR2 is SYDVKM in the germline V gene. Deletions cut 3 bases from V and 7 bases from J, with 16 bases between. As DNA, the CDR3 is TGTGCCAGCAGTTTTGGTCGAGGACGGCCGAATTCACCCCTCCACTTT. Translating it yields CASSFGRGRPNSPLHF. Combining the CDR3 with reference TRBV28 and TRBJ1-6 gives the whole variable domain DVKVTQSSRYLVKRTGEKVFLECVQDMDHENMFWYRQDPGLGLRLIYFSYDVKMKEKGDIPEGYSVSREKKERFSLILESASTNQTSMYLCASSFGRGRPNSPLHFGNGTRLTVT.

V usage is TRBV11-2 and J usage is TRBJ2-3, with TRBD1 matching 10 bases. The germline gives CDR1 SGHAT, CDR2 FQNNGV. There are 15 residues in the CDR3. V lost 5 bases to trimming and J lost 6 bases; unmatched junction nucleotides: 8. As DNA, the CDR3 is TGTGCCAGCAGCCCCGGGACAGGGGAATTGGATACGCAGTATTTT. This gives the protein CASSPGTGELDTQYF.

V usage is TRBV28 and J usage is TRBJ2-1; a weak D match, TRBD2 (6 bases). The J call is doubtful: the DNA matches TRBJ2-5 better. CDR1 is MDHEN, CDR2 SYDVKM, per germline. The CDR3 spans 16 residues. The CDR3 sequence: CASSSRAGAGQETQYF. The CDR3 DNA sequence: TGTGCCAGCAGTTCCCGAGCAGGAGCGGGCCAAGAGACCCAGTACTTC.

In this sample, this clonotype turned up a few times. CDR3 nucleotides: TGTGCCAGCAGCTTGGGACTAGCGGGAAGGGGGACCGGGGAGCTGTTTTTT. It is translated as CASSLGLAGRGTGELFF. The chain joins TRBV7-3 to TRBJ2-2; 13 nucleotides align to TRBD2. V lost 3 bases and J lost 5; bases outside the gene matches: 6. Germline V gene lookup returns CDR1 SGHTA and CDR2 FQGTGA. The CDR3 contains 17 residues. Complete variable domain (other parts from reference TRBV7-3 and TRBJ2-2): GAGVSQTPSNKVTEKGKYVELRCDPISGHTALYWYRQSLGQGPEFLIYFQGTGAADDSGLPNDRFFAVRPEGSVSTLKIQRTERGDSAVYLCASSLGLAGRGTGELFFGEGSRLTVL.